This TCR beta chain stems from a study of type 1 regulatory T cells. Across the study: T-allo10 is an in vitro-generated, Tr1-enriched CD4 T cell product specific for alloantigen.

As to this clonotype: Antigen specificity is unknown.

Study-wide results and caveats: Type 1 regulatory T cells had a more restricted TCR repertoire than non-type 1 regulatory T cells.

Each CDR3 protein gets one entry after TCRdb re-called the reads with MiXCR. The sample consists of about 62,000 distinct CDR3 sequences, 62% of them appearing once. Germline V gene data show CDR1 as SGHVS and CDR2 as FQNEAQ. This CDR3 has 18 residues. V lost 1 base and J lost 7; bases outside the gene matches: 13. The receptor was isolated from a human donor in good health. V usage is TRBV7-8 and J usage is TRBJ1-5; 10 nucleotides match TRBD1. Specimen: cultured non-Tr1 T cells, either the whole culture or a sorted T cell fraction (not recorded which). The CDR3 coding sequence is TGTGCCAGCAGCTTAGACTACCGACAGGGGGCGATGAGGCAGCCCCAGCATTTT. It specifies CASSLDYRQGAMRQPQHF.